This T cell receptor beta chain was recorded in a study of blood T cell repertoires in COVID-19. Background on the study: Donors in the United States, Italy and Spain gave samples during acute or convalescent COVID-19. Nucleic acid was either cDNA or gDNA, and it came from T cells, B-cell-depleted T cells, or PBMCs.

The CDR3 spans 14 residues. Germline V CDR1 and CDR2: MNHEY, SMNVEV (reference sequence). V shed 4 bases, J shed 8 bases, and the junction held 7 bases outside the gene matches. Sequenced by immunoSEQ multiplex PCR; TCRdb stores in-frame clones only, minus some. The data show about 89,000 clones, approximately 81% seen once. Source material: peripheral blood. The rearrangement links TRBV27 to TRBJ1-4; 7 nucleotides line up with TRBD1. The TCR originated in a woman of 80 years or more with acute or convalescent COVID-19. As DNA, the CDR3 is TGTGCCAGCAGTTGGGGCAGGGGGAACGAAAAACTGTTTTTT. Amino acid sequence: CASSWGRGNEKLFF.